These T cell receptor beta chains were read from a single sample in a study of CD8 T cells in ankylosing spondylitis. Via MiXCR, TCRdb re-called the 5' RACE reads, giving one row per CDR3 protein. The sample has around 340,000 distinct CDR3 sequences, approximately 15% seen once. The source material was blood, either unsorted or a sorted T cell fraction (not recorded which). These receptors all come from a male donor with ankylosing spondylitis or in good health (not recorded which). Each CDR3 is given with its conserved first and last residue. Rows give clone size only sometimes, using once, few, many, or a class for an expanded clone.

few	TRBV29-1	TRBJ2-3	CSVKVGDTQYF
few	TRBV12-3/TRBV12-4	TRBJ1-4	CASSRTVSNEKLFF
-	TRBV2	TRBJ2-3	CASSEGRANVEQYF
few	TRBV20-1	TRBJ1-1	CSASGTASRSTGAFF
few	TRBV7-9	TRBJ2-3	CASSPGPGLEDTQYF
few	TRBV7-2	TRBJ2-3	CASTSRGGANTDTQYF
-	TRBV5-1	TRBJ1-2	CASSLDRVNYGYTF
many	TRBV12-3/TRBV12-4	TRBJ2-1	CASRRRTGSYNEQFF
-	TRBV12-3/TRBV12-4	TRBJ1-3	CASSPRDRVRNTIYF
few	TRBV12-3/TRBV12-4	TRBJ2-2	CASSYSGGLNTGELFF